Listed below are T cell receptor beta chains from one sample, sequenced in a study of blood T cells in healthy people across ages. TCRdb analysed the 5' RACE reads with MiXCR anew, one entry per CDR3 protein. The table lists about 800,000 distinct CDR3 sequences, 25% of them singletons, with under 4% in the top ten. The same data also went into a second study, on T cells of mothers and their children.

The sequenced sample was blood. These receptors were collected from a boy under 18 in good health. CDR3s include the opening cysteine and the closing phenylalanine or tryptophan. D genes are given only for firm matches. Only some rows state a clone size, as once, few, many or a class for expanded clones.

d_call	v_call	j_call	clone_size	cdr3_aa	cdr3_nt
-	TRBV20-1	TRBJ2-5	-	CSAVAVRGETQYF	TGCAGTGCAGTCGCAGTGAGGGGAGAGACCCAGTACTTC
-	TRBV5-1	TRBJ2-7	-	CASNFESSYEQYF	TGCGCCAGCAACTTTGAGAGCTCCTACGAGCAGTACTTC
-	TRBV5-1	TRBJ2-1	few	CASRYRVADEQFF	TGCGCCAGCAGATATAGGGTAGCGGATGAGCAGTTCTTC
-	TRBV12-3/TRBV12-4	TRBJ2-3	-	CASKSGNTQYF	TGTGCCAGTAAATCCGGAAATACGCAGTATTTT
-	TRBV10-3	TRBJ2-7	few	CAISERGGGWGEQYF	TGTGCCATCAGTGAGCGAGGTGGGGGGTGGGGCGAGCAGTACTTC
-	TRBV5-1	TRBJ2-1	few	CASSWKGKKLGLSYNEQFF	TGCGCCAGCAGCTGGAAGGGTAAGAAACTCGGTCTCTCCTACAATGAGCAGTTCTTC
TRBD1	TRBV25-1	TRBJ2-2	few	CASRQGGQGLTGELFF	TGTGCCAGCAGACAAGGGGGACAGGGTTTAACCGGGGAGCTGTTTTTT
TRBD1	TRBV7-9	TRBJ2-5	-	CASSHTTGTGKETQYF	TGTGCCAGCAGCCACACAACCGGGACAGGGAAAGAGACCCAGTACTTC
-	TRBV6-6	TRBJ2-2	-	CASSLDGGELFF	TGTGCCAGCAGCCTCGATGGCGGGGAGCTGTTTTTT
-	TRBV28	TRBJ2-5	-	CASSLQLYQETQYF	TGTGCCAGCAGTTTACAGCTGTACCAAGAGACCCAGTACTTC
TRBD2	TRBV5-1	TRBJ2-1	few	CASSLTSGGQAYNEQFF	TGCGCCAGCAGCTTGACTAGCGGGGGACAAGCTTACAATGAGCAGTTCTTC
TRBD1	TRBV20-1	TRBJ2-4	many	CSARDTGVRIQYF	TGCAGTGCTAGAGATACAGGGGTCAGGATTCAGTACTTC
TRBD2	TRBV5-1	TRBJ2-7	-	CASSLDGLAGGYEQYF	TGCGCCAGCAGCTTGGACGGTCTAGCGGGAGGCTACGAGCAGTACTTC
-	TRBV7-2	TRBJ1-2	few	CASSANENYGYTF	TGTGCCAGCAGCGCTAATGAGAACTATGGCTACACCTTC
-	TRBV12-5	TRBJ2-3	-	CASGLEGLTDTQYF	TGTGCTAGTGGTTTGGAGGGGCTCACAGATACGCAGTATTTT
-	TRBV28	TRBJ1-2	-	CASSPGGYNGYTF	TGTGCCAGCAGTCCCGGGGGCTACAATGGCTACACCTTC
-	TRBV14	TRBJ1-1	-	CASSWVVHTEAFF	TGTGCCAGCAGCTGGGTAGTGCACACTGAAGCTTTCTTT
TRBD1	TRBV27	TRBJ1-5	-	CASSISADRRNQPQHF	TGTGCCAGCAGTATTAGCGCGGACAGGCGGAATCAGCCCCAGCATTTT
-	TRBV2	TRBJ2-2	-	CASSDVHTGELFF	TGTGCCAGCAGCGATGTACACACCGGGGAGCTGTTTTTT
-	TRBV29-1	TRBJ2-7	few	CSVEGERPYEQYF	TGCAGCGTTGAAGGTGAACGGCCCTACGAGCAGTACTTC
-	TRBV7-8	TRBJ2-5	-	CASRDPRGAKKATQYF	TGTGCCAGCAGGGACCCCCGGGGGGCGAAGAAAGCGACCCAGTACTTC
-	TRBV7-2	TRBJ2-1	-	CASSLGSGLYNEQFF	TGTGCCAGCAGCTTAGGTTCCGGTCTTTACAATGAGCAGTTCTTC
TRBD2	TRBV5-1	TRBJ2-1	-	CASSLGGGAPEQFF	TGCGCCAGCAGCTTGGGCGGGGGGGCTCCTGAGCAGTTCTTC
TRBD1	TRBV28	TRBJ1-6	-	CASSPRDRGASPLHF	TGTGCCAGCAGTCCAAGGGACAGGGGTGCTTCACCCCTCCACTTT
TRBD1	TRBV18	TRBJ1-6	few	CASSPMGQGNSPLHF	TGTGCCAGCTCACCAATGGGACAGGGTAATTCACCCCTCCACTTT
-	TRBV28	TRBJ1-1	-	CASSLAGDRREAFF	TGTGCCAGCAGTCTGGCAGGGGACCGCAGGGAAGCTTTCTTT
-	TRBV28	TRBJ1-4	-	CASSQDRRRNEKLFF	TGTGCCAGCAGTCAGGACCGGCGCCGGAATGAAAAACTGTTTTTT
-	TRBV3-1	TRBJ1-2	-	CASSQDDGFYGYTF	TGTGCCAGCAGCCAGGACGATGGCTTCTATGGCTACACCTTC
-	TRBV29-1	TRBJ2-1	-	CSVEDAGSNEQFF	TGCAGCGTTGAAGATGCAGGGAGCAATGAGCAGTTCTTC
-	TRBV6-9	TRBJ2-5	few	CASSMCEESQETQYF	TGTGCCAGCAGTATGTGCGAGGAATCCCAAGAGACCCAGTACTTC
-	TRBV20-1	TRBJ2-1	-	CSARGANHYNEQFF	TGCAGTGCTAGGGGGGCAAACCACTACAATGAGCAGTTCTTC
TRBD1	TRBV29-1	TRBJ1-4	-	CSARDRRSNEKLFF	TGCAGCGCCCGGGACAGGAGATCAAATGAAAAACTGTTTTTT
-	TRBV7-3	TRBJ2-6	-	CASSRDNTGANVLTF	TGTGCCAGCAGCAGGGACAATACTGGGGCCAACGTCCTGACTTTC
TRBD2	TRBV20-1	TRBJ2-3	-	CSARETGLAGGPDTQYF	TGCAGTGCTAGAGAAACTGGACTAGCGGGGGGGCCAGATACGCAGTATTTT
-	TRBV29-1	TRBJ1-1	-	CSVVVRSSTEAFF	TGCAGCGTTGTGGTACGCTCCAGCACTGAAGCTTTCTTT
TRBD2	TRBV28	TRBJ2-5	-	CASSARLAGLLETQYF	TGTGCCAGCAGTGCAAGACTAGCGGGGTTGTTAGAGACCCAGTACTTC
TRBD1	TRBV7-9	TRBJ2-7	-	CASSRGDSGYEQYF	TGTGCCAGCAGCCGAGGGGACAGTGGCTACGAGCAGTACTTC
TRBD1	TRBV28	TRBJ2-7	-	CASSPQTGTGVYEQYF	TGTGCCAGCAGTCCCCAGACCGGGACAGGAGTTTACGAGCAGTACTTC
TRBD1	TRBV6-6	TRBJ1-2	-	CASSFGQGINYGYTF	TGTGCCAGCAGTTTTGGACAGGGAATTAACTATGGCTACACCTTC
-	TRBV29-1	TRBJ2-3	few	CSAKDIDTQYF	TGCAGCGCAAAGGACATAGATACGCAGTATTTT
-	TRBV27	TRBJ2-7	-	CASSGSRGGAGYEQYF	TGTGCCAGCAGTGGTTCCCGCGGCGGGGCCGGGTACGAGCAGTACTTC
TRBD1	TRBV6-5	TRBJ1-1	-	CASSYLQGAHGAFF	TGTGCCAGCAGTTACTTACAGGGGGCGCACGGAGCTTTCTTT
TRBD1	TRBV29-1	TRBJ2-7	few	CSVASRTGAYEQYF	TGCAGCGTTGCGTCCCGGACAGGGGCCTACGAGCAGTACTTC
-	TRBV5-1	TRBJ2-7	many	CASSLQSSYEQYF	TGCGCCAGCAGCTTACAAAGCTCCTACGAGCAGTACTTC
-	TRBV28	TRBJ2-1	few	CASSLSESHNEQFF	TGTGCCAGCAGTTTATCCGAATCTCACAATGAGCAGTTCTTC
-	TRBV20-1	TRBJ1-1	-	CSARGRANTEAFF	TGCAGTGCTAGAGGGAGGGCGAACACTGAAGCTTTCTTT
-	TRBV9	TRBJ2-7	-	CASSLGDREQYF	TGTGCCAGCAGCCTAGGGGACCGCGAGCAGTACTTC